This TCR beta chain appears in the sequencing data of a study of blood T cell repertoires in COVID-19. Per the original data handling: Estimation of nucleated cell counts relied on the amplification of reference gene primers. TCRdb keeps only in-frame clones here, not all; method: immunoSEQ multiplex PCR. V and J calls and clone size are given by that table; D and trimming were obtained from the DNA. The repertoire includes 25,000 to 30,000 clones, 87% of them detected once, and about 17% sits in the top ten. The CDR3 is 13 amino acids. The V gene end was trimmed by 6 bases and the J gene end by 7 bases; junction bases not matched to a gene: 6. Germline V CDR1 and CDR2: KGHSH, LQKENI.

Sequences were obtained from peripheral blood. This receptor was taken from a human donor in a cohort sampled during active COVID-19. The chain carries TRBV18 and TRBJ1-5; 7 nucleotides line up with TRBD1. The CDR3 sequence is CASSGTEGQPQHF. In DNA, the CDR3 is TGTGCCAGCTCGGGGACAGAGGGGCAGCCCCAGCATTTT.